This entry describes one T cell receptor beta chain. Profiled with immunoSEQ multiplex PCR; TCRdb holds only in-frame clones, not every one. The repertoire holds around 76,000 clones, with 70% to 90% as singletons. Germline CDR1 reads MNHEY; CDR2 reads SMNVEV (reference sequence). V trimming: 4 bases; J trimming: 4 bases; junction bases outside the gene matches: 11. The CDR3 runs 16 residues. The data derive from a study of OX40 agonist ivuxolimab in advanced cancers. V usage is TRBV27 and J usage is TRBJ1-2, with TRBD1 identical over 8 bases. This receptor was taken from an adult with an advanced solid tumor such as melanoma, head and neck, liver or kidney cancer. The input for sequencing was CD4+ or CD8+ T cells sorted from blood, taken in a trial of the OX40 agonist ivuxolimab. The CDR3 region is CASSSNTGGFSYGYTF. Written as DNA, the CDR3 is TGTGCCAGCAGTTCAAACACAGGGGGTTTTAGCTATGGCTACACCTTC.